This record covers a single T cell receptor beta chain. This sample also contains other DNA sequences that code for the same CDR3. This sample was included in a study of blood T cell repertoires in COVID-19. Deletions cut 6 bases from V and 0 bases from J, with 5 bases between. The CDR3 is 12 amino acids. Germline values: CDR1 MNHEY, CDR2 SMNVEV (reference sequence). Measured with immunoSEQ multiplex PCR; TCRdb has only the in-frame clones, and not every one. The data contain approximately 280,000 clones, 80% to 90% of them singletons. The gene calls are TRBV27 and TRBJ1-1, with no clear D. This TCR derives from a woman between 70 and 85 years old with acute or convalescent COVID-19. What was sequenced was peripheral blood. The CDR3 protein is CASRTVNTEAFF. For the CDR3, the DNA is TGTGCCAGCAGAACAGTGAACACTGAAGCTTTCTTT.